This TCR beta chain was captured in a study of Ad26.COV2.S vaccination and SARS-CoV-2 variants. Treatment given: roughly 19 received Ad26.COV2.S at low or high dose, single or two shots; about 5 received placebo; per-sample allocation not given. Sampling was done on day 63 after the first vaccine or placebo injection. Clones were sequenced by immunoSEQ multiplex PCR, and TCRdb holds only the in-frame ones, with some missing. The profile shows approximately 350,000 clones, more than 75% of them singletons. This CDR3 region has 16 residues. Germline V lookup: CDR1 KGHSH, CDR2 LQKENI. V lost 2 bases, J lost 3 bases, and 14 bases lay in between.

The sequence was obtained from a person between 18 and 60 years old who received the Ad26.COV2.S COVID-19 vaccine or a placebo. The specimen was peripheral blood, collected in a trial of Ad26.COV2.S vaccine versus placebo. The J gene is TRBJ1-3, the V gene TRBV18; D uncertain. CDR3 sequence reads: CASSPSLMIGGNTIYF. The CDR3 nucleotides read TGTGCCAGCTCACCATCCCTCATGATCGGTGGAAACACCATATATTTT.